This passage covers 30 T cell receptor beta chains from one sample sequenced in a study of blood T cell repertoires in COVID-19. Libraries were prepared by immunoSEQ multiplex PCR; TCRdb keeps only in-frame clonotypes and omits some of them. The sample has around 70,000 clones; 85% to 90% are singletons. Sequencing used peripheral blood. The receptor set was obtained from a woman older than 75 with active or convalescent COVID-19.

The chain links TRBV7-2 to TRBJ2-1; 12 bases agree with TRBD2. The CDR3 has 14 amino acids. V dropped 4 bases and J dropped 9; count of bases not matched to a gene: 4. CDR1 is SGHTA, CDR2 FQGNSA, per germline. CDR3 coding DNA: TGTGCCAGCAGCTCTAGCGGGGGGGCCAGTGAGCAGTTCTTC. It encodes CASSSSGGASEQFF.

V and J are TRBV19 and TRBJ2-7; D uncertain. The length of the CDR3 is 17 residues. The V end lost 3 bases, the J end lost 1 base, and 19 bases lay between the germline ends. Germline V gives CDR1 LNHDA, CDR2 SQIVND (reference sequence). DNA for the CDR3: TGTGCCAGTAGTATCGGTGATGGTAGCTACCCTTCCTACGAGCAGTACTTC. Translating it yields CASSIGDGSYPSYEQYF.

The V and J genes are TRBV11-1 and TRBJ2-1; D might be TRBD1 (6 bases). Germline CDR1 reads SGHAT; CDR2 reads FQDESV (reference sequence). The CDR3 runs to 12 residues. Trimming shortened V by 5 bases and J by 8 bases, and 10 bases separated the two germline ends. CDR3: CASSRQADEQFF. CDR3 sequence (DNA): TGTGCCAGCAGCCGACAGGCGGATGAGCAGTTCTTC.

This clone showed up just once. The CDR3 DNA is TGCGCCAGCAGCTTGGGACAGTCGTCCTCCTACAATGAGCAGTTCTTC. This encodes CASSLGQSSSYNEQFF. The rearrangement joins TRBV5-1 to TRBJ2-1, with D tentatively TRBD1 (5 bases). CDR1 is SGHRS, CDR2 YFSETQ, per germline. The CDR3 length is 16 residues. Trimming took off 0 bases at V and 0 bases at J, with 10 bases between the two ends. Using reference TRBV5-1 and TRBJ2-1 for the parts outside the CDR3, the full variable domain is KAGVTQTPRYLIKTRGQQVTLSCSPISGHRSVSWYQQTPGQGLQFLFEYFSETQRNKGNFPGRFSGRQFSNSRSEMNVSTLELGDSALYLCASSLGQSSSYNEQFFGPGTRLTVL.

J is TRBJ2-3 and V is TRBV6-5, with 10 bases matching TRBD1. J gave up 4 bases and V 0 bases, and 1 base lay outside the gene matches. Germline V gives CDR1 MNHEY, CDR2 SVGAGI. This CDR3 comprises 15 residues. The CDR3: CASSYSGQGPDTQYF. The DNA for the CDR3 is TGTGCCAGCAGTTACTCGGGACAGGGGCCAGATACGCAGTATTTT.

CDR3 loop: CASSWDRGNEQFF. In nucleotides, the CDR3 is TGTGCCAGCAGCTGGGACAGGGGCAATGAGCAGTTCTTC. J is TRBJ2-1 and V is TRBV7-9, with TRBD1 matching over 10 bases. The V gene end was trimmed by 4 bases and the J gene end by 6 bases; junction bases not matched to a gene: 0. This CDR3 contains 13 residues. Germline V lookup: CDR1 SEHNR, CDR2 FQNEAQ (reference sequence).

The chain recombines TRBV10-3 with TRBJ2-4; 9 bases match TRBD1. Trimming at V came to 7 bases and at J to 7 bases, leaving 8 bases not matched to a gene. The CDR3 runs to 14 residues. Per the germline V gene, CDR1 is ENHRY and CDR2 is SYGVKD. This chain's CDR3 is CAITSGTGSNIQYF. The DNA of the CDR3 is TGTGCCATCACCTCCGGGACAGGGTCGAACATTCAGTACTTC.

In this sample, this clone turned up once. The chain carries TRBV30 and TRBJ1-1; tentative D call: TRBD1 (5 bases). The germline V and J ends were trimmed by 5 bases and 4 bases, with 14 bases remaining between them. Germline V CDR1 and CDR2: GTSNPN, SVGIG (reference sequence). The CDR3 length is 13 residues. CDR3 residues: CAWGRQSFTEAFF. The CDR3, as DNA: TGTGCCTGGGGGAGACAGAGCTTCACTGAAGCTTTCTTT.

The rearrangement uses TRBV19 and TRBJ1-1; no reliable D call. This CDR3 spans 13 amino acids. Germline V gives CDR1 LNHDA, CDR2 SQIVND (reference sequence). The ends were cut back, 2 bases at V and 13 bases at J, with 17 bases in the middle. CDR3 nucleotide sequence: TGTGCCAGTAGTATATCTGGACTGGATTGGGTTTTCTTT. It is translated as CASSISGLDWVFF.

This clone was observed a few times. The J gene is TRBJ1-3, the V gene TRBV2; TRBD1 might be the D (5 bases). The CDR3 has 13 amino acids. The V and J ends lost 7 bases and 2 bases respectively, with 9 bases between them. Germline values: CDR1 SNHLY, CDR2 FYNNEI. The CDR3 protein is CASIRGAGNTIYF. As DNA, the CDR3 is TGTGCCAGCATAAGGGGCGCTGGAAACACCATATATTTT.

In this sample, this clone turned up a few times. This sequence joins TRBV27 and TRBJ1-1; D gene uncertain. Between the trimmed V and J ends, which lost 5 bases and 4 bases, there was a span of 14 bases. In germline, CDR1 is MNHEY, CDR2 SMNVEV (reference sequence). The CDR3 has 14 residues. In nucleotides, the CDR3 is TGTGCCAGCAGTGGCCGCCTCCGGGGCACTGAAGCTTTCTTT. Protein product: CASSGRLRGTEAFF.

J is TRBJ2-2 and V is TRBV3-1 (or the pseudogene TRBV3-2), with 11 nucleotides matching TRBD2. CDR3 length: 17 amino acids. V trimming: 2 bases; J trimming: 4 bases; junction bases outside the gene matches: 6. Germline CDR1 reads LGHDT; CDR2 reads YNNKEL (reference sequence). In nucleotides, the CDR3 is TGTGCCAGCAGCCAAAATACTAGCGGGAGTAGCACCGGGGAGCTGTTTTTT. Translating gives CASSQNTSGSSTGELFF.

This clone was observed a single time. The V gene is TRBV7-9, the J gene TRBJ2-7; the D gene is possibly TRBD2 (5 bases). V lost 2 bases to trimming and J lost 2 bases, with 13 bases between them. The CDR3 runs to 15 residues. CDR1 SEHNR and CDR2 FQNEAQ come from the germline V gene (reference sequence). Written as DNA, the CDR3 is TGTGCCAGCAGCTTAATCGGAGGAGGAGCCTACGAGCAGTACTTC. Protein sequence: CASSLIGGGAYEQYF.

The rearrangement joins TRBV9 to TRBJ2-7, with 10 bases lining up with TRBD2. V shed 0 bases and J 5 bases; nucleotides not matched to a gene: 14. Germline V lookup: CDR1 SGDLS, CDR2 YYNGEE. The CDR3 is made up of 18 amino acids. CDR3 sequence: CASSVGLAGIPFPDEQYF. The CDR3 DNA is TGTGCCAGCAGCGTAGGACTAGCGGGCATCCCTTTCCCGGACGAGCAGTACTTC.

This sequence joins TRBV4-3 and TRBJ2-5, with D possibly being TRBD2 (6 bases). The germline V and J ends were trimmed by 0 bases and 5 bases, with 16 bases remaining between them. This CDR3 comprises 16 residues. The V gene's germline CDR1 is LGHNA and CDR2 YSLEER. The CDR3 DNA follows: TGCGCCAGCAGCCAAGATATAAGCGGGCCCGGCGAGACCCAGTACTTC. Its translation: CASSQDISGPGETQYF.

The J gene is TRBJ2-3, the V gene TRBV18; D may be TRBD2 (5 bases). Trimming stripped 3 bases from V and 1 base from J, with 17 bases between. Germline V gene data show CDR1 as KGHSH and CDR2 as LQKENI. The CDR3 runs to 17 residues. The CDR3 DNA follows: TGTGCCAGCTCACCCTTCGGAGTCGGGATGGGCACAGATACGCAGTATTTT. It specifies CASSPFGVGMGTDTQYF.

The chain links TRBV7-2 to TRBJ2-2, with D tentatively TRBD1 (5 bases). V lost 4 bases and J 7 bases, leaving 16 bases between the germline ends. The CDR3 totals 15 residues. CDR1 is SGHTA, CDR2 FQGNSA, per germline. The CDR3 sequence is CASSSTQQGSGELFF. The CDR3 DNA sequence: TGTGCCAGCAGCTCCACCCAGCAGGGCAGCGGGGAGCTGTTTTTT.

V and J are TRBV30 and TRBJ1-2; D is undetermined. From germline, CDR1 is GTSNPN and CDR2 SVGIG (reference sequence). There are 12 residues in the CDR3. The germline V and J ends were trimmed by 5 bases and 12 bases, with 19 bases remaining between them. This CDR3 is CAWLPEGGANTF. CDR3 DNA sequence: TGTGCCTGGCTTCCCGAAGGAGGAGCCAACACCTTC.

The chain has TRBV5-1 and TRBJ2-7, with 10 bases identical to TRBD1. The length of the CDR3 is 15 residues. Germline V CDR1 and CDR2: SGHRS, YFSETQ. The J segment lost 1 base and the V segment lost 4 bases, leaving 5 bases of the junction unmatched. The CDR3 DNA reads as TGCGCCAGCAGCCCGCGACAGGGGGCATCCTACGAGCAGTACTTC. This codes for CASSPRQGASYEQYF.

This chain joins TRBV6-2 or TRBV6-3 and TRBJ2-7; D ambiguous. The CDR3 spans 13 residues. The germline CDR1 and CDR2 sequences are MNHEY and SVGEGT. Trimming stripped 4 bases from V and 3 bases from J, with 10 bases between. The CDR3, as DNA: TGTGCCAGCAGTTCGACACTCAACTACGAGCAGTACTTC. Its translation: CASSSTLNYEQYF.

The chain is built from TRBV10-3 and TRBJ1-3; 8 bases fit TRBD1. V lost 4 bases to trimming and J lost 3 bases; unmatched junction nucleotides: 8. Germline V gene sequence: CDR1 ENHRY, CDR2 SYGVKD. The CDR3 is made up of 16 amino acids. This chain's CDR3 is CAISGGSGGNGNTIYF. The CDR3 bases are TGTGCCATCAGTGGAGGGTCAGGGGGCAATGGAAACACCATATATTTT.

The V gene is TRBV12-5, the J gene TRBJ2-5; 7 nucleotides match TRBD1. The CDR3 sequence is 13 residues long. Per germline, CDR1 LGHNT and CDR2 FRNRAP. V lost 6 bases to trimming and J lost 3 bases; unmatched junction nucleotides: 4. For the CDR3, the DNA is TGTGCTAGTGGCCCCACAGGGGAAGAGACCCAGTACTTC. This sequence encodes CASGPTGEETQYF.

The chain links TRBV9 to TRBJ1-6; D remains ambiguous. The CDR3 sequence is 15 residues long. Deletions cut 8 bases from V and 6 bases from J, with 18 bases between. Germline V gene data show CDR1 as SGDLS and CDR2 as YYNGEE. The CDR3 is CASTEAGFPNSPLHF. The CDR3 coding sequence is TGTGCCAGTACGGAGGCAGGTTTCCCTAATTCACCCCTCCACTTT.

This chain links TRBV5-5 with TRBJ1-3; D remains unclear. The CDR3 extends over 15 amino acids. Looked up from germline, CDR1 is SGHKS and CDR2 is YYEKEE (reference sequence). Trimming removed 2 bases at V and 4 bases at J, with 13 bases between. CDR3 loop: CASSFEGVVGNTIYF. As DNA, the CDR3 is TGTGCCAGCAGCTTTGAGGGTGTTGTAGGAAACACCATATATTTT.

The chain is built from TRBV10-2 and TRBJ2-3; 11 positions match TRBD2. Germline loops: CDR1 WSHSY, CDR2 SAAADI. The CDR3 is 14 residues long. Trimming at V came to 5 bases and at J to 8 bases, leaving 6 bases not matched to a gene. The CDR3 DNA follows: TGCGCCAGCAGTCAGACTAGCGGGGAGGGTACGCAGTATTTT. Translation: CASSQTSGEGTQYF.

The chain links TRBV5-4 to TRBJ2-7; 9 bases fit TRBD2. Trimming removed 0 bases from V and 2 bases from J; junction bases left unmatched: 6. CDR3 length equals 16 residues. Germline V gene data show CDR1 as SGHNT and CDR2 as YYREEE (reference sequence). The CDR3 loop is CASSLGGGGAAYEQYF. The CDR3, as DNA: TGTGCCAGCAGCTTGGGCGGCGGGGGGGCGGCCTACGAGCAGTACTTC.

The chain is built from TRBV11-3 and TRBJ2-5, with D perhaps matching TRBD2 (5 bases). V lost 1 base and J 5 bases, leaving 14 bases between the germline ends. The CDR3 has 15 residues. Germline V lookup: CDR1 SGHNT, CDR2 YENEEA. Here the CDR3 reads CASSLGLGGVETQYF. CDR3 DNA sequence: TGTGCCAGCAGCTTAGGACTCGGAGGCGTGGAGACCCAGTACTTC.

This sequence joins TRBV2 and TRBJ2-7; maybe TRBD1 (6 bases). The CDR3 runs 13 residues. Germline-derived CDR1 and CDR2 are SNHLY and FYNNEI. V lost 10 bases to trimming and J lost 0 bases, with 13 bases between them. In nucleotides, the CDR3 is TGTGCCACTACGGACAGCATCTCCTACGAGCAGTACTTC. This gives the protein CATTDSISYEQYF.

Here the CDR3 reads CASSDPGQGDQPQHF. In DNA, the CDR3 is TGTGCCAGCAGTGACCCGGGACAGGGTGACCAGCCCCAGCATTTT. The chain employs TRBV2 and TRBJ1-5; 9 nucleotides agree with TRBD1. Germline lookup yields CDR1 SNHLY and CDR2 FYNNEI. The CDR3 runs to 15 residues. V lost 3 bases and J lost 7; bases outside the gene matches: 7.

The rearrangement joins TRBV9 to TRBJ2-2, with 11 bases that match TRBD2. CDR1 and CDR2 from the germline V gene are SGDLS and YYNGEE. The CDR3 runs 17 residues. J was trimmed by 6 bases and V by 2 bases; bases with no gene match: 9. Here the CDR3 reads CASSVLAGGLKSGELFF. The DNA of the CDR3 is TGTGCCAGCAGCGTCCTAGCGGGGGGCCTCAAATCCGGGGAGCTGTTTTTT.